Detailed here is one TCR beta chain. Its specific antigen is unknown. No base quality information exists; no much larger clone differs at one position. The library was built by means of 5' RACE. The data were produced on a NextSeq 500. In the TCR library protocol, a unique molecular identifier was attached to each TCR cDNA molecule so that PCR and sequencing errors could be corrected. The study's processing was this. TCR identification, UMI-based error correction and CDR3 extraction were performed with Decombinator tools. TCRs above a frequency of 2 per 1,000, corresponding to the top 1% of the tumor frequency distribution, were defined as expanded. Expanded tumor TCRs were classed as regional if statistically deemed absent (corrected P<0.05) from at least one tumor region, otherwise ubiquitous. Renyi diversity was calculated using the R vegan package after each repertoire was subsampled 100 times to 5,000 TCRs. CDR3 similarity networks were built from amino acid triplet string-kernel similarity, connecting CDR3s with pairwise similarity above 0.82. Clones were called with MiXCR by TCRdb after fastp trimmed the public reads at Q25, and only in-frame beta chains were retained. Every entry covers one CDR3 protein and lists the most common genes and DNA from its rows. What appears here as the V and J calls and clone size reflects TCRdb's work, not the paper's. For this sample the table gives over 8,500 distinct CDR3 sequences, of which 9.5% to 15% were detected only once. The ten largest clones represent less than 40% of the sample.

This entry belongs to a study of spatial heterogeneity in lung cancer (dated 2019 in TCRdb). Notes on the research overall: Beta-chain transcripts were consistently detected in greater numbers than alpha-chain transcripts, which likely reflected higher beta-chain transcript abundance. In the raw uncorrected reads, each unique combination of TCR and UMI appeared on average more than ten times. A strong correlation was found between TCR transcript counts in tumor regions and a T cell transcriptional module score from matched bulk RNA-seq. TCR repertoire features were related to nonsynonymous mutation counts determined by whole-exome sequencing of tumor tissue. Both alpha and beta chains were TCR-sequenced in about 240 tumor regions, approximately 68 matched nontumor lung samples and some 50 PBMC samples obtained at surgery. The study quantitatively compared TCR alpha and beta repertoires across multiple tumor regions, matched nontumor lung and blood in non-small cell lung cancer. What the research found in general, with its limitations: Confirming at a functional level the hypothesis that regional TCRs recognize regional mutations was considered to require additional single-cell paired TCR alpha and beta sequencing. TCR-seq coverage of tumor T cells was estimated to be only 7% to 7.5% for alpha chains and around 13% for beta chains. The tumor nonsynonymous mutation count correlated with the number of expanded intratumoral alpha and beta TCRs. Counts of ubiquitous and regional expanded TCRs were found to correlate with counts of ubiquitous and regional nonsynonymous mutations, respectively.

From cysteine to phenylalanine, the CDR3 is 18 amino acids long. Solely the CDR3 DNA is kept, with 54 bases framed from the first base. For CDR1 and CDR2, the germline V gene (reference sequence) lists LGHDT and YNNKEL. Trimming accounts for 0 bases at V and 5 bases at J, while the number of junction bases matched to no gene is 8. The time point label, as the study defines it: sample taken at primary tumor resection. Donors were around 69 patients with early-stage, untreated non-small cell lung cancer from the lung TRACERx cohort. TCR sequencing used whole RNA extracted from tumor and nontumor lung tissue, or from cryopreserved PBMC samples, without cell sorting. Only patients with enough RNA available from two or more tumor regions were chosen for TCR sequencing. Before selection, tumor and adjacent nontumor lung specimens were reviewed by a lung pathologist.

The sequence was obtained from a male donor with early-stage non-small cell lung cancer. The source material was lung tumor tissue, sampled at surgery. The chain joins TRBV3-1 to TRBJ2-5, with 14 bases matching TRBD2. The bases are TGTGCCAGCAGCCAAGATCAAGGACTAGCGGGGGGCGAGGAGACCCAGTACTTC. Protein translation: CASSQDQGLAGGEETQYF.